The 5 T cell receptor beta chains below all came from one sample that was sequenced in a study of T cells in narcolepsy. Measured with immunoSEQ multiplex PCR; TCRdb has only the in-frame clones, and not every one. The table lists approximately 32,000 clones, roughly four fifths of them singletons. The sample comprised CD45RA- memory CD4+ T cells from PBMCs. These TCRs come from a human donor with narcolepsy.

The CDR3 spells CASTSGTYKDTQYF. In DNA form, the CDR3 reads TGTGCCAGCACAAGCGGGACGTACAAAGATACGCAGTATTTT. J is TRBJ2-3 and V is TRBV2; 7 bases match TRBD2. V was clipped by 7 bases and J by 5 bases; unmatched bases: 9. The CDR3 is 14 residues long. Germline-derived CDR1 and CDR2 are SNHLY and FYNNEI. Filled out from reference TRBV2 and TRBJ2-3, the complete variable domain reads EPEVTQTPSHQVTQMGQEVILRCVPISNHLYFYWYRQILGQKVEFLVSFYNNEISEKSEIFDDQFSVERPDGSNFTLKIRSTKLEDSAMYFCASTSGTYKDTQYFGPGTRLTVL.

This clone is categorized as large (0.1 to 1%). The chain recombines TRBV6-1 with TRBJ2-3; 8 bases match TRBD2. Germline lookup yields CDR1 MNHNS and CDR2 SASEGT. The J segment lost 4 bases and the V segment lost 4 bases, leaving 13 bases of the junction unmatched. This CDR3 has 17 residues. The CDR3 sequence: CASSGTSGHTGADTQYF. CDR3 nucleotides: TGTGCCAGCAGTGGCACTAGCGGCCATACGGGCGCAGATACGCAGTATTTT.

The rearrangement joins TRBV28 to TRBJ1-2; TRBD1 matches 8 bases. Germline V gene lookup returns CDR1 MDHEN and CDR2 SYDVKM. V shed 11 bases and J 4 bases; nucleotides not matched to a gene: 3. This CDR3 spans 11 amino acids. CDR3 protein: CALGTGYGYTF. In DNA, the CDR3 is TGTGCCTTGGGGACAGGCTATGGCTACACCTTC.

This chain uses TRBV5-1 with TRBJ1-2, with D hard to call. The CDR3 runs 14 residues. Germline lookup yields CDR1 SGHRS and CDR2 YFSETQ. Trimming took 2 bases from V and 4 from J, leaving 12 bases between them. CDR3 residues: CASSFDPSGYGYTF. CDR3 nucleotides: TGCGCCAGCAGCTTCGACCCGAGCGGCTATGGCTACACCTTC.

V usage is TRBV5-4 and J usage is TRBJ2-5, with D perhaps TRBD1 (6 bases). The V end was cut by 4 bases, the J end by 1 base, with 14 bases between. The V gene's germline CDR1 is SGHNT and CDR2 YYREEE (reference sequence). This CDR3 has 15 residues. This CDR3 is CASSTQGRSQETQYF. DNA of the CDR3: TGTGCCAGCAGCACACAGGGAAGGTCCCAAGAGACCCAGTACTTC.